This T cell receptor (beta chain) was found in a study of beta chain features in type 1 diabetes. One heparinised blood draw, averaging about 120 mL, came from each donor. Markers CD45RO/CCR7/CD25/CD127/CD95/CD27 served to sort CD4+ naive, central memory, regulatory and stem cell-like memory cells. Regarding the study as a whole: Amplification by PCR could prefer shorter templates, with the same effect in patients and controls. Shortening that was moderate but significant affected the TCRB CDR3s of Type 1 diabetes patients in all four CD4+ subsets.

Germline CDR1 reads SQVTM; CDR2 reads ANQGSEA. The CDR3 has 13 amino acids. V shed 3 bases and J 5 bases; nucleotides not matched to a gene: 4. A few counts support this clone. No antigen is known for it. Expressed TCRB transcripts got sequenced, as all isolated RNA was reverse transcribed. The repertoire was sequenced with immunoSEQ multiplex PCR; TCRdb's copy has only in-frame clones and lacks some. The sample has 200,000 to 250,000 clones, 16% seen once. The clonotype comes from a man younger than 45 with type 1 diabetes. The chain carries TRBV29-1 and TRBJ2-5; 9 nucleotides agree with TRBD2. Sequencing was done on a sample of naive CD4+ T cells from blood. The CDR3 region has the DNA TGCAGCGTTGACGGCGGGAGGGGGGAGACCCAGTACTTC. It specifies CSVDGGRGETQYF.